This T cell receptor beta chain stems from a study of shared clonotypes between healthy human individuals. Study-wide results and caveats: Generation probability values for non-shared clonotypes were lower than those for clonotypes shared by all four donors. Between a few donors, naive CD4 clonotypes were shared at a level of approximately 5%.

For this clone: Its antigen is unknown.

Only in-frame clones appear in the TCRdb table, and some are missing; sequencing was by immunoSEQ multiplex PCR. The sample holds a few million clones; around 93% are singletons and the top ten take 0.37%. The CDR3 contains 14 residues. Per germline, CDR1 MDHEN and CDR2 SYDVKM. Trimming left V 5 bases short and J 6 bases short, with 16 bases between. The sample was naive CD4+ T cells from PBMCs. Regarding subset: CD45RA+ positively selected. The TCR originated in a man younger than 35 in good health. Some clones in this sample may be carry-over from other donors' samples. The gene calls are TRBV28 and TRBJ1-1, with a weak D call TRBD1 (5 bases). The CDR3 DNA reads as TGTGCCAGCAGTCAAAAACCGGGACGTTCTGAAGCTTTCTTT. It encodes CASSQKPGRSEAFF.